Reported below is one TCR beta chain. Its antigen is still unknown. With 5 bases clipped from V and 6 bases from J, the junction kept 13 bases outside the gene matches. Germline V CDR1 and CDR2: MDHEN, SYDVKM. The CDR3 loop spans 16 amino acids. Measured with immunoSEQ multiplex PCR; TCRdb has only the in-frame clones, and not every one. The sample lists 30,000 to 45,000 clones, 88% seen once, with less than 5% in the top ten. The sample is drawn from a study of OX40 agonist ivuxolimab in advanced cancers. Study information: Treatment received earlier with anti-PD-1, anti-PD-L1 or anti-CTLA-4 agents was allowed, and more than 30% had some. Study results and limitations: Near-lowest levels of clonal expansion characterized partial responders at 0.1-3.0 mg/kg.

The material was CD4+ or CD8+ T cells sorted from blood, obtained in a trial of the OX40 agonist ivuxolimab. This TCR was recovered from an adult with an advanced solid tumor such as melanoma, head and neck, liver or kidney cancer. The V call is TRBV28, the J call TRBJ1-2, with 9 bases lining up with TRBD1. The CDR3 loop reads CASSRSGTGTSHGYTF. The CDR3, as DNA: TGTGCCAGCAGTAGATCCGGGACAGGGACCTCCCATGGCTACACCTTC.